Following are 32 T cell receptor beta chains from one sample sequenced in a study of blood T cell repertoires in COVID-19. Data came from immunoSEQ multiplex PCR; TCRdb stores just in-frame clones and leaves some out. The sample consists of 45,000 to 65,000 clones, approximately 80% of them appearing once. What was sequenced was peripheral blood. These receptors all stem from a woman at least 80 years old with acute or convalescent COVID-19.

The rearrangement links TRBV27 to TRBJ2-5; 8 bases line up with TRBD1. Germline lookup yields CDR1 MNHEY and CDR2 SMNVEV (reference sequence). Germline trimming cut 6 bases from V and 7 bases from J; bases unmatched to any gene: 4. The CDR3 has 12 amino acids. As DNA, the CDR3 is TGTGCCAGCAGGGACAGGGATCGGACCCAGTACTTC. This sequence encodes CASRDRDRTQYF.

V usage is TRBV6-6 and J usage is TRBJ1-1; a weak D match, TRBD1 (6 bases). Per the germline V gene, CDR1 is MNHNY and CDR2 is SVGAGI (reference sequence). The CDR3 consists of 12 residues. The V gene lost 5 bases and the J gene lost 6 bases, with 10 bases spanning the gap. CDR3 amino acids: CASSDRQAEAFF. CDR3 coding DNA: TGTGCCAGCAGTGACAGACAGGCTGAAGCTTTCTTT.

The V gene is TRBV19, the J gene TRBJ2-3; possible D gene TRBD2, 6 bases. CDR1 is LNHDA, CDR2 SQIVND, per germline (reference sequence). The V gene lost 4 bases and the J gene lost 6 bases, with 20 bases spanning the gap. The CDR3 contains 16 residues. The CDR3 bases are TGTGCCAGTAGTACCCTGACGGGAGCGCTGATGGATACGCAGTATTTT. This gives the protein CASSTLTGALMDTQYF.

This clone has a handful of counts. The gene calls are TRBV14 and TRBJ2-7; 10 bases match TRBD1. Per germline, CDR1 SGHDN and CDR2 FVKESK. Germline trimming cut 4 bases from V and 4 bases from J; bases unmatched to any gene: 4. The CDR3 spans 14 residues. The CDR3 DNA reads TGTGCCAGCAGCCCACGACAGGGGGCGTACGAGCAGTACTTC. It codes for CASSPRQGAYEQYF.

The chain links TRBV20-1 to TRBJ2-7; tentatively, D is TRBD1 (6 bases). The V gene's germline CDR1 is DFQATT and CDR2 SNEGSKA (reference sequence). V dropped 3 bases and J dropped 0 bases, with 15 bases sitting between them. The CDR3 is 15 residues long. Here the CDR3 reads CSASPRDTFSYEQYF. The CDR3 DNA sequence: TGCAGTGCTAGTCCACGGGACACCTTCTCCTACGAGCAGTACTTC.

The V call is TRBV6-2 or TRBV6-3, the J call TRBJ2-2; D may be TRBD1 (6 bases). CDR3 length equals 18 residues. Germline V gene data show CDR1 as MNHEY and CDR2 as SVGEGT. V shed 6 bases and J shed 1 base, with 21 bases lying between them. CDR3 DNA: TGTGCCAGCAGCCCCTTTTCTGCGACAGGACTGAACACCGGGGAGCTGTTTTTT. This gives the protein CASSPFSATGLNTGELFF.

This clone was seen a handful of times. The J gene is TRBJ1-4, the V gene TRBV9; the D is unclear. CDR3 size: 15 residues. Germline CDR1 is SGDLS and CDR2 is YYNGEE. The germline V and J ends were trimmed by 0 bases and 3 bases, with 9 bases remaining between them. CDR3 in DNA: TGTGCCAGCAGCGTAGGTACAGTCTCTAATGAAAAACTGTTTTTT. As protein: CASSVGTVSNEKLFF.

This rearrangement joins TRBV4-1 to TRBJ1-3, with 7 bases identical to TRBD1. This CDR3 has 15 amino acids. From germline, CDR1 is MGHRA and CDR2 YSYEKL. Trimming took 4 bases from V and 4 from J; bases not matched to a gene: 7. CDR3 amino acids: CASSLTGTEGNTIYF. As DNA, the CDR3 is TGCGCCAGCAGCCTCACCGGGACAGAAGGAAACACCATATATTTT.

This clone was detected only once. CDR3 amino acids: CASSESGGTDTQYF. CDR3 nucleotide sequence: TGTGCCAGCAGTGAATCGGGGGGAACAGATACGCAGTATTTT. The V call is TRBV2, the J call TRBJ2-3; 7 nucleotides line up with TRBD2. This CDR3 is 14 amino acids long. The germline CDR1 and CDR2 sequences are SNHLY and FYNNEI. V was clipped by 2 bases and J by 3 bases; unmatched bases: 2.

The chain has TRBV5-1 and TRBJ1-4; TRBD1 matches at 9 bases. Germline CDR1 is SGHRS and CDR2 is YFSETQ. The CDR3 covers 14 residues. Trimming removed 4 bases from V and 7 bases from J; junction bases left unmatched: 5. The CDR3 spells CASSEQGAGEKLFF. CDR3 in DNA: TGCGCCAGCAGCGAACAGGGGGCTGGTGAAAAACTGTTTTTT.

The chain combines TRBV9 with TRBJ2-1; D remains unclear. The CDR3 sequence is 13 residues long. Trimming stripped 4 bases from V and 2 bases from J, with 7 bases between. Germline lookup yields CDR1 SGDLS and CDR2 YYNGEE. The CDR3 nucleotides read TGTGCCAGCAGCATTGGGCCCTACAATGAGCAGTTCTTC. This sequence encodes CASSIGPYNEQFF.

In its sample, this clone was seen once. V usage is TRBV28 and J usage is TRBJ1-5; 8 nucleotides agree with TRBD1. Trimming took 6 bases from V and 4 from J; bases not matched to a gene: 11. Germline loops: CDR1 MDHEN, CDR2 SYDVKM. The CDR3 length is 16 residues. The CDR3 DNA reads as TGTGCCAGCAGACGCACCGGGACAGGCGTTAATCAGCCCCAGCATTTT. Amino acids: CASRRTGTGVNQPQHF.

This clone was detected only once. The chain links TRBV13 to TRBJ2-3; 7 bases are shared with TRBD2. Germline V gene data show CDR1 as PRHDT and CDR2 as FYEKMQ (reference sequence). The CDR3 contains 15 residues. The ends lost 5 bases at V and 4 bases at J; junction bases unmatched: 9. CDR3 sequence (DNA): TGTGCCAGCAGCCCTAGGGAGGGGTCCCCAGATACGCAGTATTTT. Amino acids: CASSPREGSPDTQYF.

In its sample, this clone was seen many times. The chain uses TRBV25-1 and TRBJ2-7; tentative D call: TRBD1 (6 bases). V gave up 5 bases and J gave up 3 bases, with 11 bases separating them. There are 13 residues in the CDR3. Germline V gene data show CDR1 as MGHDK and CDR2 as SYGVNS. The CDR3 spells CASSPDSIYEQYF. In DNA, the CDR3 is TGTGCCAGCAGTCCGGACAGTATCTACGAGCAGTACTTC.

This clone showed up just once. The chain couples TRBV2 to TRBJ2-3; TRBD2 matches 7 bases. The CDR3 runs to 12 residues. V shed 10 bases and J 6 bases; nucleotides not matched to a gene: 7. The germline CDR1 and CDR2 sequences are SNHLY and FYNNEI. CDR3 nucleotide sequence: TGTGCCACCGGACTAGTCGTGGATACGCAGTATTTT. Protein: CATGLVVDTQYF.

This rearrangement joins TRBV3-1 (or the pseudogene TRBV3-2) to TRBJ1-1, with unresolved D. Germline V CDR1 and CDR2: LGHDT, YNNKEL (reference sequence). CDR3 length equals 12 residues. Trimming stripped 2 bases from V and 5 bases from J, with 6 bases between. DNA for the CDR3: TGTGCCAGCAGCCAAACGGAGACTGAAGCTTTCTTT. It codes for CASSQTETEAFF.

The CDR3 DNA reads TGTGCCAGCTCACCTAAGGAGCGAGATACGCAGTATTTT. Translated: CASSPKERDTQYF. The chain has TRBV18 and TRBJ2-3; D is unresolved. The length of the CDR3 is 13 residues. CDR1 is KGHSH and CDR2 is LQKENI in the germline V gene. Between the trimmed V and J ends, which lost 3 bases and 5 bases, there was a span of 9 bases.

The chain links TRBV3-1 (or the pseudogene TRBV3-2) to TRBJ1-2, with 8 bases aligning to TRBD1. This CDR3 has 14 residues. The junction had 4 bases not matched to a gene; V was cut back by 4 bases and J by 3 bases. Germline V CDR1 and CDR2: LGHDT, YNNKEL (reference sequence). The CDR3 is CASSRQGMDYGYTF. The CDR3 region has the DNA TGTGCCAGCAGCCGACAGGGGATGGACTATGGCTACACCTTC.

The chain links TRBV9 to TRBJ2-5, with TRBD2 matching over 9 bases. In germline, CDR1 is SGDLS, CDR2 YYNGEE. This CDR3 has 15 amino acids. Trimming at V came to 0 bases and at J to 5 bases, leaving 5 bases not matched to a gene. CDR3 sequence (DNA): TGTGCCAGCAGCGTAGCGGCTAGCGGGGTTGAGACCCAGTACTTC. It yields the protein CASSVAASGVETQYF.

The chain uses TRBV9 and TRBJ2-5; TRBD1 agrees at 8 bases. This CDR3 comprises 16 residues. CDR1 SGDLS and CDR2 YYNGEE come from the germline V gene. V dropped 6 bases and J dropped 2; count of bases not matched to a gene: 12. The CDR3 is CASNEGAGGKQETQYF. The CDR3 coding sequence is TGTGCCAGCAACGAAGGGGCAGGGGGCAAACAAGAGACCCAGTACTTC. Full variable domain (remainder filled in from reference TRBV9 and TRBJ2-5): DSGVTQTPKHLITATGQRVTLRCSPRSGDLSVYWYQQSLDQGLQFLIQYYNGEERAKGNILERFSAQQFPDLHSELNLSSLELGDSALYFCASNEGAGGKQETQYFGPGTRLLVL.

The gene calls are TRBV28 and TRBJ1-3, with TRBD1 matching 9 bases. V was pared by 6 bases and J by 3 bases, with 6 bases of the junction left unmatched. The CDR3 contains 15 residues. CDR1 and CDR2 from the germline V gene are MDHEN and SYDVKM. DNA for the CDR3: TGTGCCAGCAGGTCTGGGACAGGGAATGGAAACACCATATATTTT. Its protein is CASRSGTGNGNTIYF.

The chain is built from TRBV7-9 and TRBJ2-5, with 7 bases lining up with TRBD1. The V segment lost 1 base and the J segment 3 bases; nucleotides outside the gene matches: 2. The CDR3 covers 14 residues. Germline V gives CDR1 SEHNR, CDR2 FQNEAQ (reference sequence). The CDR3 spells CASSLETGKETQYF. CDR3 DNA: TGTGCCAGCAGCTTAGAGACAGGGAAAGAGACCCAGTACTTC.

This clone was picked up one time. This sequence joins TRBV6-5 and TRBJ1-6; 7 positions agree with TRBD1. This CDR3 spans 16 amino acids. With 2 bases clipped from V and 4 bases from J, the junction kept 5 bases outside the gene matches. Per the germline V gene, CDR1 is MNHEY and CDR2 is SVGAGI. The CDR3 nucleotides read TGTGCCAGCAGTTACAGCGCGACAGGGTATAATTCACCCCTCCACTTT. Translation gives CASSYSATGYNSPLHF.

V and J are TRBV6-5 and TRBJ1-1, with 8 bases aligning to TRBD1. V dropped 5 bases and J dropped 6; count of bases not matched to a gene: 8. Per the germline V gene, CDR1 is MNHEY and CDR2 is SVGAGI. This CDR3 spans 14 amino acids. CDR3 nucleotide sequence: TGTGCCAGCAGTAGAACCTTGACAGGGGCTGAAGCTTTCTTT. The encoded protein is CASSRTLTGAEAFF.

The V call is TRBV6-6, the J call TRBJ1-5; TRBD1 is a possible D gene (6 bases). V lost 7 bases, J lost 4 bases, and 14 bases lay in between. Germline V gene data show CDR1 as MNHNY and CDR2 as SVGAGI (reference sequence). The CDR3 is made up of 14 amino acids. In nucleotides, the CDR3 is TGTGCCAGCACTATAGGGACAAGAAATCAGCCCCAGCATTTT. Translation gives CASTIGTRNQPQHF.

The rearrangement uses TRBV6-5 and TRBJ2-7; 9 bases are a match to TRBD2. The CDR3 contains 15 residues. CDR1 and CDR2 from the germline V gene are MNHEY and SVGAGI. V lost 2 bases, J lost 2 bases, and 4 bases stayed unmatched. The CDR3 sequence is CASSYTGLATYEQYF. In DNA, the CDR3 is TGTGCCAGCAGTTACACGGGACTAGCAACCTACGAGCAGTACTTC.

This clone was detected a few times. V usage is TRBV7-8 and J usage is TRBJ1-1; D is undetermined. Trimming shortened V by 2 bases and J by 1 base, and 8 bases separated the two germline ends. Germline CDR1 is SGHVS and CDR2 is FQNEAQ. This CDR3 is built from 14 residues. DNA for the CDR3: TGTGCCAGCAGCTTACAGAACCCGAACACTGAAGCTTTCTTT. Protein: CASSLQNPNTEAFF.

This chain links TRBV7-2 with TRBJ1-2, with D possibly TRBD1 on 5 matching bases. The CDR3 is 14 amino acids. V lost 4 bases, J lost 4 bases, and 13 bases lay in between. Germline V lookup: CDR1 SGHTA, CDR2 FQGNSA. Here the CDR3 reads CASSSRSQGYGYTF. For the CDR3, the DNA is TGTGCCAGCAGCTCCAGGTCCCAGGGCTATGGCTACACCTTC.

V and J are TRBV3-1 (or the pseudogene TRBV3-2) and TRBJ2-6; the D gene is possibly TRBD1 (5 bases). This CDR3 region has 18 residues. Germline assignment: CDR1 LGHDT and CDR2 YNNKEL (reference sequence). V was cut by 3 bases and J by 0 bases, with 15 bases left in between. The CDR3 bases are TGTGCCAGCAGCCAGGAATCAGGGTTGCACTCTGGGGCCAACGTCCTGACTTTC. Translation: CASSQESGLHSGANVLTF.

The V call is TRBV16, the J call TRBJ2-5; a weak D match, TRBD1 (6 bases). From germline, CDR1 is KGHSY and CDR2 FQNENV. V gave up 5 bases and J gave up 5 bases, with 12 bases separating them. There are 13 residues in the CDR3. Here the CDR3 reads CASSFDRLETQYF. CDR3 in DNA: TGTGCCAGCAGCTTCGACAGGCTGGAGACCCAGTACTTC.

The CDR3 sequence: CASSPEGAEGYTF. In DNA, the CDR3 is TGCGCCAGCAGCCCGGAGGGGGCAGAGGGCTACACCTTC. The chain combines TRBV5-1 with TRBJ1-2, with 7 bases aligning to TRBD1. Germline V gives CDR1 SGHRS, CDR2 YFSETQ. Unmatched junction bases numbered 8, after V lost 4 bases and J lost 8 bases. CDR3 length equals 13 residues. Full variable domain (missing parts from reference TRBV5-1 and TRBJ1-2): KAGVTQTPRYLIKTRGQQVTLSCSPISGHRSVSWYQQTPGQGLQFLFEYFSETQRNKGNFPGRFSGRQFSNSRSEMNVSTLELGDSALYLCASSPEGAEGYTFGSGTRLTVV.

The CDR3 region has the DNA TGTGCCAGCAGCCAGACAGGGATCGGTGGCACTGAAGCTTTCTTT. As protein: CASSQTGIGGTEAFF. The genes are TRBV25-1 and TRBJ1-1, with 7 bases matching TRBD1. V shed 6 bases, J shed 4 bases, and the junction held 11 bases outside the gene matches. Per germline, CDR1 MGHDK and CDR2 SYGVNS. The CDR3 covers 15 residues.